Listed below are T cell receptor beta chains from one sample, sequenced in a study of cytomegalovirus exposure and HLA in healthy donors. The repertoire was sequenced with immunoSEQ multiplex PCR; TCRdb's copy has only in-frame clones and lacks some. The sample yields about 150,000 clones, approximately 85% seen once. Sequenced input: PBMCs. The receptors here all came from a man aged 30-40 years in good health and CMV-seropositive. CDR3s include the opening cysteine and the closing phenylalanine or tryptophan. A D gene is named only where the DNA matches it firmly. Expanded clones are given a class, and other clones once, few, many or no size at all.

TRBV11-3	.	TRBJ2-3	.	CASSRRTDTQYF	TGTGCCAGCAGTCGGCGGACAGATACGCAGTATTTT
TRBV18	.	TRBJ1-1	.	CASSPGRGRLEAFF	TGTGCCAGCTCACCAGGGAGGGGCAGACTTGAAGCTTTCTTT
TRBV27	.	TRBJ1-4	.	CASSLSPAGDEKLFF	TGTGCCAGCAGTTTATCTCCCGCAGGGGATGAAAAACTGTTTTTT
TRBV10-3	.	TRBJ2-1	.	CAISESAGAGGMNEQFF	TGTGCCATCAGTGAGTCTGCGGGGGCAGGGGGCATGAATGAGCAGTTCTTC
TRBV11-3	TRBD1	TRBJ1-2	.	CASSLSGQLFYGYTF	TGTGCCAGCAGCTTATCGGGACAGCTTTTTTATGGCTACACCTTC
TRBV27	.	TRBJ1-5	.	CASSLSPHLNQPQHF	TGTGCCAGCAGTTTATCCCCACACCTCAATCAGCCCCAGCATTTT
TRBV10-3	.	TRBJ2-1	.	CAISDVGGADNEQFF	TGTGCCATCAGTGATGTAGGGGGGGCGGACAATGAGCAGTTCTTC
TRBV5-1	TRBD1	TRBJ2-3	.	CASSGDRAAPDTQYF	TGCGCCAGCAGCGGGGACAGGGCGGCTCCAGATACGCAGTATTTT
TRBV11-3	TRBD1	TRBJ2-7	.	CASSSSDRGGEYF	TGTGCCAGCAGCTCAAGTGACAGGGGCGGAGAGTACTTC
TRBV27	.	TRBJ1-2	.	CASSLFPGLSGSYGYTF	TGTGCCAGCAGTTTGTTCCCGGGACTTTCAGGATCATATGGCTACACCTTC
TRBV7-3	.	TRBJ2-2	.	CANSLTIGGGRAYTGELFF	TGTGCCAACAGCTTAACAATTGGGGGGGGCCGAGCCTACACCGGGGAGCTGTTTTTT
TRBV11-3	.	TRBJ2-7	.	CASSLGRASFGKQYF	TGTGCCAGCAGCTTAGGTCGGGCTAGCTTCGGCAAGCAGTACTTC
TRBV10-3	TRBD2	TRBJ2-1	.	CAISDLAGSYNEQFF	TGTGCCATCAGTGATTTAGCGGGAAGCTACAATGAGCAGTTCTTC
TRBV18	.	TRBJ2-1	.	CASSPPQRAGYNEQFF	TGTGCCAGCTCACCACCGCAGCGGGCCGGCTACAATGAGCAGTTCTTC
TRBV7-2	.	TRBJ1-2	.	CASSSSWTDYGYTF	TGTGCCAGCAGCTCCTCTTGGACAGACTATGGCTACACCTTC
TRBV7-9	TRBD2	TRBJ2-1	.	CASSFGGRGYNEQFF	TGTGCCAGCAGCTTCGGCGGGAGGGGGTACAATGAGCAGTTCTTC
TRBV13	.	TRBJ2-2	.	CASSLAVGTPNTGELFF	TGTGCCAGCAGCTTAGCGGTGGGGACTCCGAACACCGGGGAGCTGTTTTTT
TRBV19	TRBD2	TRBJ2-2	many	CASSPWTSGSNTGELFF	TGTGCCAGTAGCCCCTGGACTAGCGGTTCGAACACCGGGGAGCTGTTTTTT
TRBV2	.	TRBJ2-5	.	CASSEEGIQYF	TGTGCCAGCAGTGAAGAGGGGATCCAGTACTTC
TRBV4-3	TRBD2	TRBJ2-1	.	CASSGLAGNNEQFF	TGCGCCAGCAGCGGCCTAGCGGGAAACAATGAGCAGTTCTTC